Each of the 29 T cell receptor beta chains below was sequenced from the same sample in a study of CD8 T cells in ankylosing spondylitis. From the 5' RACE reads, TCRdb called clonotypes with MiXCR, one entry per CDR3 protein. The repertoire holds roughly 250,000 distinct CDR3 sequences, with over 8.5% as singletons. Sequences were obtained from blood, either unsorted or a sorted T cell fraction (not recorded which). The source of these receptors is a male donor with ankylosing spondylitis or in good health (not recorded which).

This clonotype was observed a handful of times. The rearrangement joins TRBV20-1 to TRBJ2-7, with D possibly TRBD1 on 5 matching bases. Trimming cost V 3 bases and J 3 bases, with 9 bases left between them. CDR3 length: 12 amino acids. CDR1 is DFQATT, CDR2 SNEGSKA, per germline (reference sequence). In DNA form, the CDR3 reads TGCAGTGCTAGGGGCAGGGACTACGAGCAGTACTTC. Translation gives CSARGRDYEQYF.

This chain's CDR3 is CAWSATTGFYGYTF. The CDR3 nucleotides read TGTGCCTGGAGTGCTACTACCGGGTTCTATGGCTACACCTTC. The gene calls are TRBV30 and TRBJ1-2; unclear D gene. Trimming cost V 1 base and J 4 bases, with 13 bases left between them. CDR3 size: 14 residues. Germline CDR1 GTSNPN, CDR2 SVGIG (reference sequence).

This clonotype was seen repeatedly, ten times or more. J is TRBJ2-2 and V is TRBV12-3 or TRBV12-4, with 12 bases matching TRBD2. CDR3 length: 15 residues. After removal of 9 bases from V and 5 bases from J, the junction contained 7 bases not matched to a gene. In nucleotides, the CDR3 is TGTGCCAGTTCTAGCGGGGGGGCCTTGACCGGGGAGCTGTTTTTT. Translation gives CASSSGGALTGELFF.

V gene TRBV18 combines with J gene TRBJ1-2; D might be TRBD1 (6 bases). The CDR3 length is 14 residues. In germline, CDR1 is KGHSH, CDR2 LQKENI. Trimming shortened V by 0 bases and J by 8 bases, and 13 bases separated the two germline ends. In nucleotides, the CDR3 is TGTGCCAGCTCACCACCAAACAGGGATGGGGGCTACACCTTC. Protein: CASSPPNRDGGYTF.

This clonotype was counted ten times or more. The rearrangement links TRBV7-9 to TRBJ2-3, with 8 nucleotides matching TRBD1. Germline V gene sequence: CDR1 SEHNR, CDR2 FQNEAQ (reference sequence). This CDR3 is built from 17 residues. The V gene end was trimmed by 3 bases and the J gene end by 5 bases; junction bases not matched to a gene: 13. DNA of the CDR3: TGTGCCAGCAGCTTCCCTGTGAAGACAGGGGATGGAGATACGCAGTATTTT. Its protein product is CASSFPVKTGDGDTQYF.

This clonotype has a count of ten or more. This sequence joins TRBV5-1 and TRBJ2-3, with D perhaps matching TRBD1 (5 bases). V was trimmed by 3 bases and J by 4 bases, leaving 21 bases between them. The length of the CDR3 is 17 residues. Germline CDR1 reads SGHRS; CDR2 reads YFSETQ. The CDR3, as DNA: TGCGCCAGCAGCTACGGCATAGGGGCATCTGGCGCAGATACGCAGTATTTT. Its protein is CASSYGIGASGADTQYF.

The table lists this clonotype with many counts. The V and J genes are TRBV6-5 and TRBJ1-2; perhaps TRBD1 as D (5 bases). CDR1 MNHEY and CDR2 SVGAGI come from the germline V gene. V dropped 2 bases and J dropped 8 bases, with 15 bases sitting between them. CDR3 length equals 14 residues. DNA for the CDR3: TGTGCCAGCAGTTACGGGGCAGGGTCGAGCGGCTACACCTTC. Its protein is CASSYGAGSSGYTF.

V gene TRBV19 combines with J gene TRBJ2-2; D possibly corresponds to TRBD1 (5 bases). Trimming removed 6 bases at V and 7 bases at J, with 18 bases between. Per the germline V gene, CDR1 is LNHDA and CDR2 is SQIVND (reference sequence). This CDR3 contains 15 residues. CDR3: CASRRADRSRGELFF. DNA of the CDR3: TGTGCCAGTAGGAGAGCCGACAGATCCCGCGGGGAGCTGTTTTTT. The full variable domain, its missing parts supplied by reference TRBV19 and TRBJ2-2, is DGGITQSPKYLFRKEGQNVTLSCEQNLNHDAMYWYRQDPGQGLRLIYYSQIVNDFQKGDIAEGYSVSREKKESFPLTVTSAQKNPTAFYLCASRRADRSRGELFFGEGSRLTVL.

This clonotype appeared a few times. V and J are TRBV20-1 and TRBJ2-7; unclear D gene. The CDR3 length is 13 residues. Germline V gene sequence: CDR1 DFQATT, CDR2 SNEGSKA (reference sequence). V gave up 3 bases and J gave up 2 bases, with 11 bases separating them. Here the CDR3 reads CSARAADAYEQYF. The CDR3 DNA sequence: TGCAGTGCTAGGGCGGCAGACGCCTACGAGCAGTACTTC.

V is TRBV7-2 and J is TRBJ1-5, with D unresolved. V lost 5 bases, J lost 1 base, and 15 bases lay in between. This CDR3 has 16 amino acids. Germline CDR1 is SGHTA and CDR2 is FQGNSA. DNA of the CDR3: TGTGCCAGCAGCCGCGAGAGCCTTATGAGCAATCAGCCCCAGCATTTT. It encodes CASSRESLMSNQPQHF.

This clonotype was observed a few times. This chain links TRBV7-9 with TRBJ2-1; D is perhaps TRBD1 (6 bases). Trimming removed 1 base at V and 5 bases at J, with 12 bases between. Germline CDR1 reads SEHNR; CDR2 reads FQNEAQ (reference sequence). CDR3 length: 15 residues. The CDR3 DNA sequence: TGTGCCAGCAGCTTAGGTTGGGACAAACACAATGAGCAGTTCTTC. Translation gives CASSLGWDKHNEQFF.

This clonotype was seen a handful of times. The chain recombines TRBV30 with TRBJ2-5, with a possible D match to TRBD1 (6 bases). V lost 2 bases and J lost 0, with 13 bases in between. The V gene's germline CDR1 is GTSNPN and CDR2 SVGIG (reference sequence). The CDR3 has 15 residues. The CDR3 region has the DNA TGTGCCTGGAGTAAGACCGGGACAAACCAAGAGACCCAGTACTTC. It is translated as CAWSKTGTNQETQYF.

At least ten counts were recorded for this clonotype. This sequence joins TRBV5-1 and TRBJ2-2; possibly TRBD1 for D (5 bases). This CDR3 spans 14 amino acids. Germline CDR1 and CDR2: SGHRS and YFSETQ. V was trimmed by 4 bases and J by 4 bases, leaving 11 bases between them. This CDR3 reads CASSPQGITGELFF. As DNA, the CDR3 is TGCGCCAGCAGCCCTCAGGGTATCACCGGGGAGCTGTTTTTT.

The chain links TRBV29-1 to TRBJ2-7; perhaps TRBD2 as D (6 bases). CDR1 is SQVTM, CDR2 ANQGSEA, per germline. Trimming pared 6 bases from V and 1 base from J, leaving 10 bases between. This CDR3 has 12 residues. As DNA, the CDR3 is TGCAGCGTAGCTAGCGCGTCCTACGAGCAGTACTTC. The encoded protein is CSVASASYEQYF.

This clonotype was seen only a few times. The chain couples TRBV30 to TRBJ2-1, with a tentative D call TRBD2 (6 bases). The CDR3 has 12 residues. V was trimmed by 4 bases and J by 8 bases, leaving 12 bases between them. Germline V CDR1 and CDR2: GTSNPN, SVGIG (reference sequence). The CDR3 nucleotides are TGTGCCTGGACCCTAGCGTCGGATGAGCAGTTCTTC. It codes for CAWTLASDEQFF.

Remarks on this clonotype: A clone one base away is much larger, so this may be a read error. CDR3 coding DNA: TGTGCCTTACAAGTTGGCTTTTATGCCAACGTCCTGACTTTC. Its protein product is CALQVGFYANVLTF. The chain links TRBV30 to TRBJ2-6; D call uncertain. Germline V gene data show CDR1 as GTSNPN and CDR2 as SVGIG (reference sequence). Trimming removed 7 bases at V and 7 bases at J, with 17 bases between. CDR3 length equals 14 residues. Full variable domain (remainder filled in from reference TRBV30 and TRBJ2-6): SQTIHQWPATLVQPVGSPLSLECTVEGTSNPNLYWYRQAAGRGLQLLFYSVGIGQISSEVPQNLSASRPQDRQFILSSKKLLLSDSGFYLCALQVGFYANVLTFGAGSRLTVL.

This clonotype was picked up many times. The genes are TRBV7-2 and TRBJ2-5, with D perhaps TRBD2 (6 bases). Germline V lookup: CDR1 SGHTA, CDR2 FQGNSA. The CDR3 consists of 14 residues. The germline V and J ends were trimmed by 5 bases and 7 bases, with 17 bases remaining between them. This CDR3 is CASSTRGLKGTQYF. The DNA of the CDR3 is TGTGCCAGCAGCACCCGGGGACTTAAGGGGACCCAGTACTTC.

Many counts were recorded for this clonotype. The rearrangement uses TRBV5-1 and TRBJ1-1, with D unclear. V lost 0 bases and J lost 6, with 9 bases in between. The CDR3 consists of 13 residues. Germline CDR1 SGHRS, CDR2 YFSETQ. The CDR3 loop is CASSLDQDAEAFF. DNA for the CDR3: TGCGCCAGCAGCTTGGACCAGGATGCTGAAGCTTTCTTT.

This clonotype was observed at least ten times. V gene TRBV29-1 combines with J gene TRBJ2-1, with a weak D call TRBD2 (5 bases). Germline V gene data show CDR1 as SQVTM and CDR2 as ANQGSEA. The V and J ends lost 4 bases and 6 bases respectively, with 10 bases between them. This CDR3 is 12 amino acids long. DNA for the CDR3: TGCAGCGTTGGTAGGCTAGCCAATGAGCAGTTCTTC. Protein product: CSVGRLANEQFF.

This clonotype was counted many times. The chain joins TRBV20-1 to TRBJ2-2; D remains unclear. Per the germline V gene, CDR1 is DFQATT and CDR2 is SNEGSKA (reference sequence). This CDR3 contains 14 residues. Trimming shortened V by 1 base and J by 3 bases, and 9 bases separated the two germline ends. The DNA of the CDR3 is TGCAGTGCTAGAGGAAGCGTAGACACCGGGGAGCTGTTTTTT. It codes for CSARGSVDTGELFF.

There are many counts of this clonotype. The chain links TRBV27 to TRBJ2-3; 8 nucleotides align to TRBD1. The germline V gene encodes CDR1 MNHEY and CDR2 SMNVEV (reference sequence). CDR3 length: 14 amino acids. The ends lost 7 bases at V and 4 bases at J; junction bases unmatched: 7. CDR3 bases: TGTGCCAGCAACCTGGACAGGGCTGCAGATACGCAGTATTTT. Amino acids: CASNLDRAADTQYF.

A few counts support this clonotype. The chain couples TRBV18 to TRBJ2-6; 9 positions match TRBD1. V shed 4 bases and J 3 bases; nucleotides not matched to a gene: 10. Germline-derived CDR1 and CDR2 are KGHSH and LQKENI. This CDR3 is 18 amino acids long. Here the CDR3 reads CASSREAQGARGANVLTF. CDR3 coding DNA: TGTGCCAGCTCACGGGAAGCACAGGGGGCGCGTGGGGCCAACGTCCTGACTTTC.

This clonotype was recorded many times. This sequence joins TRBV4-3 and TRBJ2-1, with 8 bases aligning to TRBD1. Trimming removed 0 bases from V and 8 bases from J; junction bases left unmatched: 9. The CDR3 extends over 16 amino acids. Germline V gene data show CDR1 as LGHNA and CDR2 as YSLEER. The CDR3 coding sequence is TGCGCCAGCAGCCAAGAACAGGGGGTCAGATTCGATGAGCAGTTCTTC. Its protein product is CASSQEQGVRFDEQFF.

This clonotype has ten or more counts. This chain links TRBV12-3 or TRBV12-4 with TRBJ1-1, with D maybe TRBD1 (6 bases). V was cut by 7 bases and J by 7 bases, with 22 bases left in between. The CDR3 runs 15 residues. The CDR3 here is CASKSGVRGYSEAFF. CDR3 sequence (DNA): TGTGCCAGCAAGTCAGGGGTTCGGGGATACAGTGAAGCTTTCTTT.

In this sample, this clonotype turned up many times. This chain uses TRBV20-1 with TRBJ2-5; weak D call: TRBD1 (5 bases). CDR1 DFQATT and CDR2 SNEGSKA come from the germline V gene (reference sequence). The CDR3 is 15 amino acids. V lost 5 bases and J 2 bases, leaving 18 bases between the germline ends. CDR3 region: CSASDRLKFQETQYF. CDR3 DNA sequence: TGCAGTGCTTCCGACAGATTAAAATTTCAAGAGACCCAGTACTTC.

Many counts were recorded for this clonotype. This chain's CDR3 is CASTYLGLVQETQYF. As DNA, the CDR3 is TGTGCCAGCACCTACCTCGGACTGGTTCAAGAGACCCAGTACTTC. The chain uses TRBV12-3 or TRBV12-4 and TRBJ2-5, with TRBD2 as a possible D gene (5 bases). The CDR3 is 15 residues long. Trimming took off 7 bases at V and 2 bases at J, with 17 bases between the two ends.

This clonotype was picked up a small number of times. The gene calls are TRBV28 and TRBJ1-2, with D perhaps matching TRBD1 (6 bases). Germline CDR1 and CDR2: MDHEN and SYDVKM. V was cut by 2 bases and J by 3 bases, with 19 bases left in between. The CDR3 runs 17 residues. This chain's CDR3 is CASSLMRVGGGYYGYTF. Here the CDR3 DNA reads TGTGCCAGCAGTTTAATGAGGGTAGGGGGTGGTTACTATGGCTACACCTTC.

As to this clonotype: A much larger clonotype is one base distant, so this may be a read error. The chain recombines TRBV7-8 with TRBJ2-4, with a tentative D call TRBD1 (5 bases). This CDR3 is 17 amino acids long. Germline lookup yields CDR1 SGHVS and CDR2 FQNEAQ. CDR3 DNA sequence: TGTGCCAACAGCCCCGGGCTCAGGGAACTAGCCAAAAACATTCAGTACTTC. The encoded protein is CANSPGLRELAKNIQYF.

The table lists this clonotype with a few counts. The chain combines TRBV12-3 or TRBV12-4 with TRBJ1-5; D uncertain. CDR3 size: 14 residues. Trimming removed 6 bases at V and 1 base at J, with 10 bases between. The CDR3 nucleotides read TGTGCCAGCAGCAAAAAGCAGAGCAATCAGCCCCAGCATTTT. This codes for CASSKKQSNQPQHF.